This paragraph reports one T cell receptor (beta chain). The source of the sample is a study of blood T cell repertoires in COVID-19. Study at large: Spain, Italy and the United States supplied samples that represented acute and convalescent COVID-19. The analysed material was cDNA or gDNA that came from T cells, B-cell-depleted T cells, or PBMCs.

In the original workflow: Reference gene primer amplification yielded estimated nucleated cell counts. Using immunoSEQ multiplex PCR, the repertoire was profiled, and TCRdb retains in-frame clones only, with some absent. That table is the source of V, J and clone size, and D and trimming were worked out from the DNA. Among approximately 74,000 clones listed, roughly 86% were seen once. This receptor was taken from a woman between 55 and 75 years old with acute or convalescent COVID-19. Sequencing used peripheral blood.

The CDR3 sequence: CALNEQFF. Written as DNA, the CDR3 is TGTGCCCTGAATGAGCAGTTCTTC. This rearrangement joins TRBV30 to TRBJ2-1; D remains unclear. Trimming pared 8 bases from V and 7 bases from J, leaving 3 bases between. The CDR3 totals 8 residues. Germline lookup yields CDR1 GTSNPN and CDR2 SVGIG (reference sequence).